These 18 T cell receptor beta chains were all obtained from the same sample, sequenced in a study of blood T cell repertoires in COVID-19. Repertoires were generated with immunoSEQ multiplex PCR, while TCRdb's copy carries only in-frame clones and drops some. The repertoire consists of about 33,000 clones, with about 86% occurring once and the leading ten covering approximately 6.7%. The sequencing input was peripheral blood. The receptors originated from a human donor in a cohort sampled during active COVID-19.

This chain uses TRBV5-1 with TRBJ2-7; 8 nucleotides align to TRBD2. Germline V CDR1 and CDR2: SGHRS, YFSETQ. The CDR3 length is 15 residues. The V segment lost 3 bases and the J segment 0 bases; nucleotides outside the gene matches: 5. CDR3 nucleotides: TGCGCCAGCAGCTCAGCGGGAGCGGGCTCCTACGAGCAGTACTTC. Amino acid sequence: CASSSAGAGSYEQYF.

The V gene is TRBV27, the J gene TRBJ2-3; a possible D gene is TRBD2 (6 bases). Trimming pared 2 bases from V and 2 bases from J, leaving 20 bases between. The germline V gene encodes CDR1 MNHEY and CDR2 SMNVEV (reference sequence). The CDR3 runs to 18 residues. The CDR3 sequence: CASSLILGLEGLTDTQYF. CDR3 nucleotide sequence: TGTGCCAGCAGTTTAATCTTGGGACTCGAGGGACTCACAGATACGCAGTATTTT.

This chain connects TRBV7-8 to TRBJ2-5; 7 bases are shared with TRBD1. V gave up 6 bases and J gave up 0 bases; unmatched junction bases: 10. The CDR3 totals 16 residues. The germline CDR1 and CDR2 sequences are SGHVS and FQNEAQ. CDR3 residues: CASRQTGPLNQETQYF. Here the CDR3 DNA reads TGTGCCAGCAGGCAGACAGGGCCCTTAAACCAAGAGACCCAGTACTTC.

The chain combines TRBV5-1 with TRBJ1-5; no firm D call. This CDR3 is 15 amino acids long. V dropped 0 bases and J dropped 3 bases, with 10 bases sitting between them. The germline CDR1 and CDR2 sequences are SGHRS and YFSETQ. The CDR3 bases are TGCGCCAGCAGCTTGGGAGCCTCTGCCAATCAGCCCCAGCATTTT. Amino acids: CASSLGASANQPQHF.

This chain joins TRBV9 and TRBJ2-3; 8 nucleotides match TRBD1. Per the germline V gene, CDR1 is SGDLS and CDR2 is YYNGEE. This CDR3 is 17 amino acids long. Losses at the gene ends were 3 bases for V and 1 base for J; bases not matched to a gene: 10. The chain's CDR3 is CASSGGQGELRTDTQYF. CDR3 nucleotides: TGTGCCAGCAGCGGAGGACAGGGAGAGTTACGCACAGATACGCAGTATTTT.

The rearrangement uses TRBV5-4 and TRBJ2-7, with 8 nucleotides matching TRBD1. Germline assignment: CDR1 SGHNT and CDR2 YYREEE (reference sequence). CDR3 length: 15 amino acids. The junction had 7 bases not matched to a gene; V was cut back by 3 bases and J by 2 bases. This CDR3 reads CASSSIGQGAYEQYF. The CDR3, as DNA: TGTGCCAGCAGCTCGATCGGACAGGGAGCCTACGAGCAGTACTTC.

The genes are TRBV7-3 and TRBJ2-7, with D uncertain. Germline loops: CDR1 SGHTA, CDR2 FQGTGA. V gave up 0 bases and J gave up 2 bases, with 8 bases separating them. The CDR3 contains 14 residues. The CDR3 DNA is TGTGCCAGCAGCTTAACCGCAGGCCCCTACGAGCAGTACTTC. Protein product: CASSLTAGPYEQYF.

V gene TRBV7-6 combines with J gene TRBJ2-5; 8 positions agree with TRBD1. The CDR3 is 13 amino acids. The germline CDR1 and CDR2 sequences are SGHVS and FNYEAQ. The ends lost 5 bases at V and 5 bases at J; junction bases unmatched: 4. The CDR3 here is CASSVTGVETQYF. The CDR3 bases are TGTGCCAGCAGCGTGACAGGGGTGGAGACCCAGTACTTC.

J is TRBJ2-7 and V is TRBV27, with 8 bases aligning to TRBD1. Germline V lookup: CDR1 MNHEY, CDR2 SMNVEV (reference sequence). The trim removed 5 bases at V and 5 bases at J, leaving 8 bases unmatched. The CDR3 runs to 14 residues. The CDR3 sequence is CASSPFDRGDEQYF. DNA for the CDR3: TGTGCCAGCAGTCCTTTTGACAGGGGCGACGAGCAGTACTTC.

This sequence joins TRBV4-3 and TRBJ2-7; TRBD1 might be the D (6 bases). The CDR3 contains 13 residues. Germline V gene sequence: CDR1 LGHNA, CDR2 YSLEER. Trimming pared 4 bases from V and 4 bases from J, leaving 11 bases between. The DNA for the CDR3 is TGCGCCAGCAGCCCGCAACAGGGTTACGAGCAGTACTTC. It yields the protein CASSPQQGYEQYF.

The chain joins TRBV19 to TRBJ2-2, with 8 bases fitting TRBD1. The CDR3 contains 15 residues. Germline trimming cut 7 bases from V and 4 bases from J; bases unmatched to any gene: 8. The germline gives CDR1 LNHDA, CDR2 SQIVND (reference sequence). The CDR3: CASKTGGSVTGELFF. The CDR3 DNA reads TGTGCCAGTAAAACAGGGGGATCGGTCACCGGGGAGCTGTTTTTT.

CDR3 sequence: CASSEALGNIQYF. The CDR3 DNA sequence: TGTGCCAGCAGTGAAGCGCTCGGAAACATTCAGTACTTC. This rearrangement joins TRBV6-1 to TRBJ2-4; the D is unclear. Germline CDR1 and CDR2: MNHNS and SASEGT. The length of the CDR3 is 13 residues. Deletions cut 0 bases from V and 6 bases from J, with 6 bases between.

CDR3 nucleotides: TGTGCTAGTGGTTTGGTACTGTTCGGGCAGGGGAAATTGAAAGAGACCCAGTACTTC. This encodes CASGLVLFGQGKLKETQYF. The V gene is TRBV12-5, the J gene TRBJ2-5; D perhaps matches TRBD1 (6 bases). Germline V gene data show CDR1 as LGHNT and CDR2 as FRNRAP. This CDR3 has 19 amino acids. Trimming removed 0 bases at V and 3 bases at J, with 23 bases between. The full variable domain, in which reference TRBV12-5 and TRBJ2-5 provide the parts outside the CDR3, is DARVTQTPRHKVTEMGQEVTMRCQPILGHNTVFWYRQTMMQGLELLAYFRNRAPLDDSGMPKDRFSAEMPDATLATLKIQPSEPRDSAVYFCASGLVLFGQGKLKETQYFGPGTRLLVL.

This chain connects TRBV5-1 to TRBJ2-1, with unresolved D. V lost 4 bases and J lost 0, with 11 bases in between. The length of the CDR3 is 15 residues. The germline gives CDR1 SGHRS, CDR2 YFSETQ. CDR3 sequence: CASSPQRISYNEQFF. The CDR3 DNA is TGCGCCAGCAGCCCCCAGCGAATCTCCTACAATGAGCAGTTCTTC. The full variable domain, its missing parts supplied by reference TRBV5-1 and TRBJ2-1, is KAGVTQTPRYLIKTRGQQVTLSCSPISGHRSVSWYQQTPGQGLQFLFEYFSETQRNKGNFPGRFSGRQFSNSRSEMNVSTLELGDSALYLCASSPQRISYNEQFFGPGTRLTVL.

The rearrangement joins TRBV6-2 or TRBV6-3 to TRBJ2-3; D not resolved. V was trimmed by 1 base and J by 5 bases, leaving 7 bases between them. Looked up from germline, CDR1 is MNHEY and CDR2 is SVGEGT. CDR3 length: 13 amino acids. The CDR3 coding sequence is TGTGCCAGCAGTTACTTCTACGGAGATACGCAGTATTTT. Residues: CASSYFYGDTQYF.

The chain recombines TRBV7-9 with TRBJ2-7, with 7 bases identical to TRBD1. This CDR3 has 13 residues. Looked up from germline, CDR1 is SEHNR and CDR2 is FQNEAQ (reference sequence). V shed 3 bases, J shed 6 bases, and the junction held 5 bases outside the gene matches. CDR3 loop: CASSFEGAREQYF. The CDR3 region has the DNA TGTGCCAGCAGCTTTGAGGGGGCGCGCGAGCAGTACTTC.

This clone has only a few counts. The chain couples TRBV5-5 to TRBJ2-5; D is possibly TRBD1 (6 bases). This CDR3 has 15 amino acids. The germline V and J ends were trimmed by 4 bases and 2 bases, with 15 bases remaining between them. CDR1 SGHKS and CDR2 YYEKEE come from the germline V gene (reference sequence). The CDR3: CASSLYGTRQETQYF. CDR3 sequence (DNA): TGTGCCAGCAGCCTGTACGGGACAAGACAAGAGACCCAGTACTTC.

The DNA of the CDR3 is TGTGCCAGCAGTCTACGACAGGACTTCACCCTCCACTTT. It translates to CASSLRQDFTLHF. The rearrangement uses TRBV27 and TRBJ1-6, with D perhaps matching TRBD1 (6 bases). Germline values: CDR1 MNHEY, CDR2 SMNVEV (reference sequence). The CDR3 loop spans 13 amino acids. Trimming removed 5 bases from V and 14 bases from J, with 16 bases in between.